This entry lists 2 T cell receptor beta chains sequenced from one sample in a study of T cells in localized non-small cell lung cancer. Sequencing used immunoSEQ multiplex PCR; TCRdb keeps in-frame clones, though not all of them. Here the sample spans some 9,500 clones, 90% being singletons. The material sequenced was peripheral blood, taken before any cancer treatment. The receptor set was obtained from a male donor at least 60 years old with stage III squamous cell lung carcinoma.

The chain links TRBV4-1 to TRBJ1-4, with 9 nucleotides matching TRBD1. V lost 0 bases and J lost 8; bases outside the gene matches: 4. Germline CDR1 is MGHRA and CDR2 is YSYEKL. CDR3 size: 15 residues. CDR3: CASSQERTGVEKLFF. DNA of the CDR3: TGCGCCAGCAGCCAAGAGAGGACAGGGGTGGAAAAACTGTTTTTT.

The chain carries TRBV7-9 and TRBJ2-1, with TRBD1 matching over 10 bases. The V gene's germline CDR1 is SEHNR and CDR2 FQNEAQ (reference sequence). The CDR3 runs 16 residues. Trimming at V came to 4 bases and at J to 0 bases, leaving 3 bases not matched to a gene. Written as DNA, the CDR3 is TGTGCCAGCAGCTACCGGACAGGGGGCTCCTACAATGAGCAGTTCTTC. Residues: CASSYRTGGSYNEQFF.